One and the same sample provided the 29 T cell receptor beta chains below, sequenced in a study of CD8+ T cells in alopecia areata. RNA was isolated and reverse transcribed to cDNA, the sequencing template. Produced via immunoSEQ multiplex PCR; TCRdb's table is partial and in-frame only. The data contain approximately 210,000 clones, 64% of them singletons. Noted treatment: oral pan-JAK inhibitor, 5-10 mg twice daily. The source was CD4+ T cells sorted from blood, collected at week 4, from a patient treated with tofacitinib. These receptors all come from a human donor with alopecia areata.

The chain is built from TRBV30 and TRBJ2-6; D is possibly TRBD2 (5 bases). V was clipped by 5 bases and J by 2 bases, with 13 bases between them. The length of the CDR3 is 15 residues. In germline, CDR1 is GTSNPN, CDR2 SVGIG (reference sequence). This chain's CDR3 is CAWGGPSTGANVLTF. CDR3 in DNA: TGTGCCTGGGGAGGACCGTCCACTGGGGCCAACGTCCTGACTTTC.

The rearrangement uses TRBV7-3 and TRBJ2-1, with 11 bases that match TRBD2. CDR1 and CDR2 from the germline V gene are SGHTA and FQGTGA. The V segment lost 2 bases and the J segment 9 bases; nucleotides outside the gene matches: 9. This CDR3 has 16 amino acids. CDR3 sequence (DNA): TGTGCCAGCAGCTTATTAGGGACTAGCGGTATCAGTGAGCAGTTCTTC. Encoded protein: CASSLLGTSGISEQFF.

The V call is TRBV13, the J call TRBJ2-2; perhaps D is TRBD1 or TRBD2 (5 bases each). V was pared by 4 bases and J by 5 bases, with 11 bases between. Germline values: CDR1 PRHDT, CDR2 FYEKMQ (reference sequence). This CDR3 spans 14 amino acids. This chain's CDR3 is CASSWGRPTGELFF. For the CDR3, the DNA is TGTGCCAGCAGCTGGGGACGACCGACCGGGGAGCTGTTTTTT.

J is TRBJ2-1 and V is TRBV19, with TRBD2 as a possible D gene (6 bases). Germline loops: CDR1 LNHDA, CDR2 SQIVND (reference sequence). The CDR3 is 14 residues long. V lost 3 bases, J lost 6 bases, and 12 bases lay in between. As DNA, the CDR3 is TGTGCCAGTAGTATCGCTCTGCGGGGCAATGAGCAGTTCTTC. Translation gives CASSIALRGNEQFF.

The genes are TRBV5-4 and TRBJ2-6, with D possibly matching TRBD2 (5 bases). Germline V gene data show CDR1 as SGHNT and CDR2 as YYREEE (reference sequence). V was cut by 3 bases and J by 1 base, with 11 bases left in between. There are 16 residues in the CDR3. The DNA for the CDR3 is TGTGCCAGCAGCTCCAAATCGGGATCTGGGGCCAACGTCCTGACTTTC. It encodes CASSSKSGSGANVLTF.

The chain is built from TRBV7-2 and TRBJ2-5; D not certain. Germline loops: CDR1 SGHTA, CDR2 FQGNSA. V was cut by 1 base and J by 3 bases, with 12 bases left in between. The length of the CDR3 is 15 residues. CDR3 nucleotide sequence: TGTGCCAGCAGCTTAGGTGCCTGGGAAAAAGAGACCCAGTACTTC. Translating gives CASSLGAWEKETQYF.

J is TRBJ2-7 and V is TRBV5-4; 7 positions agree with TRBD2. Germline CDR1 SGHNT, CDR2 YYREEE (reference sequence). The CDR3 length is 15 residues. Germline trimming cut 0 bases from V and 3 bases from J; bases unmatched to any gene: 6. Here the CDR3 reads CASSLGSSGYYEQYF. CDR3 coding DNA: TGTGCCAGCAGCTTGGGTTCTAGCGGATACTACGAGCAGTACTTC.

This rearrangement joins TRBV6-5 to TRBJ1-4; D is perhaps TRBD1 (5 bases). The CDR3 totals 13 residues. Deletions cut 10 bases from V and 5 bases from J, with 14 bases between. Germline V lookup: CDR1 MNHEY, CDR2 SVGAGI. The CDR3 protein is CATRDGGNEKLFF. The CDR3 coding sequence is TGTGCCACCAGGGACGGGGGGAATGAAAAACTGTTTTTT.

The chain combines TRBV30 with TRBJ1-1; no clear D. There are 13 residues in the CDR3. The V gene's germline CDR1 is GTSNPN and CDR2 SVGIG (reference sequence). Trimming shortened V by 3 bases and J by 6 bases, and 14 bases separated the two germline ends. The CDR3 loop is CAWRSAPRAEAFF. In nucleotides, the CDR3 is TGTGCCTGGAGGTCAGCACCTCGGGCTGAAGCTTTCTTT.

The chain is built from TRBV4-1 and TRBJ1-4; D is perhaps TRBD1 (6 bases). CDR1 is MGHRA and CDR2 is YSYEKL in the germline V gene. This CDR3 is 13 amino acids long. V was pared by 2 bases and J by 12 bases, with 13 bases between. This CDR3 reads CASSQFRGLELFF. The CDR3 coding sequence is TGCGCCAGCAGCCAATTCAGGGGACTGGAACTGTTTTTT.

This clone has only a few counts. The chain couples TRBV27 to TRBJ1-1; a possible D gene is TRBD1 (5 bases). The V end was cut by 6 bases, the J end by 1 base, with 9 bases between. Germline V gene data show CDR1 as MNHEY and CDR2 as SMNVEV (reference sequence). The CDR3 runs to 13 residues. The CDR3 protein is CASSPTGNTEAFF. The CDR3 DNA follows: TGTGCCAGCAGCCCAACAGGGAACACTGAAGCTTTCTTT.

This chain uses TRBV18 with TRBJ2-5; the match to TRBD2 covers 7 bases. CDR1 and CDR2 (germline): KGHSH, LQKENI. The trim removed 3 bases at V and 4 bases at J, leaving 8 bases unmatched. The CDR3 covers 15 residues. CDR3 in DNA: TGTGCCAGCTCACCGTACAAGTCTAGCGGAGAGACCCAGTACTTC. It is translated as CASSPYKSSGETQYF.

The chain couples TRBV29-1 to TRBJ2-5, with TRBD1 identical over 8 bases. V shed 7 bases and J 4 bases; nucleotides not matched to a gene: 2. The CDR3 has 11 residues. The germline V gene has CDR1 SQVTM and CDR2 ANQGSEA. CDR3 in amino acids: CSATGAETQYF. The CDR3 DNA is TGCAGCGCGACAGGGGCAGAGACCCAGTACTTC. The full variable domain, its missing parts supplied by reference TRBV29-1 and TRBJ2-5, is SAVISQKPSRDICQRGTSLTIQCQVDSQVTMMFWYRQQPGQSLTLIATANQGSEATYESGFVIDKFPISRPNLTFSTLTVSNMSPEDSSIYLCSATGAETQYFGPGTRLLVL.

The count of this clone is one. The chain has TRBV5-1 and TRBJ2-5; D remains unclear. Germline CDR1 reads SGHRS; CDR2 reads YFSETQ. Trimming removed 6 bases from V and 4 bases from J, with 10 bases in between. This CDR3 is 12 amino acids long. The CDR3 DNA follows: TGCGCCAGCATTATGTCATTAGAGACCCAGTACTTC. Its translation: CASIMSLETQYF.

CDR3 protein: CASSQGQARSSGANVLTF. CDR3 DNA sequence: TGCGCCAGCAGCCAGGGACAGGCTAGGAGCTCTGGGGCCAACGTCCTGACTTTC. The chain links TRBV4-1 to TRBJ2-6, with 8 nucleotides matching TRBD1. Germline values: CDR1 MGHRA, CDR2 YSYEKL. Trimming cost V 3 bases and J 0 bases; bases outside gene matches: 7. This CDR3 contains 18 residues.

The rearrangement links TRBV11-2 to TRBJ2-1; D uncertain. V was trimmed by 4 bases and J by 9 bases, leaving 25 bases between them. There are 17 residues in the CDR3. From germline, CDR1 is SGHAT and CDR2 FQNNGV. This chain's CDR3 is CASSSRSLRIPRGEQFF. CDR3 bases: TGTGCCAGCAGCTCCCGTAGCCTCCGGATCCCACGTGGTGAGCAGTTCTTC.

There are a few counts of this clone. The gene calls are TRBV27 and TRBJ2-2; TRBD2 matches at 7 bases. Trimming cost V 2 bases and J 3 bases; bases outside gene matches: 9. Germline CDR1 and CDR2: MNHEY and SMNVEV (reference sequence). The CDR3 is 17 residues long. In DNA form, the CDR3 reads TGTGCCAGCAGTTTACGATACCAGGGAGGGCACACCGGGGAGCTGTTTTTT. Protein product: CASSLRYQGGHTGELFF.

The chain carries TRBV28 and TRBJ1-2; D call uncertain. Germline-derived CDR1 and CDR2 are MDHEN and SYDVKM. This CDR3 has 11 residues. V was trimmed by 4 bases and J by 2 bases, leaving 2 bases between them. The CDR3 region is CASSSNYGYTF. In nucleotides, the CDR3 is TGTGCCAGCAGTTCCAACTATGGCTACACCTTC.

This clone has more than one count but fewer than ten. The V gene is TRBV7-9, the J gene TRBJ2-6, with D possibly matching TRBD1 (5 bases). There are 15 residues in the CDR3. The germline V gene encodes CDR1 SEHNR and CDR2 FQNEAQ (reference sequence). The V end was cut by 4 bases, the J end by 4 bases, with 11 bases between. The CDR3 loop is CASSSQGRGANVLTF. CDR3 coding DNA: TGTGCCAGCAGCTCTCAGGGTCGCGGGGCCAACGTCCTGACTTTC.

This clone was found a few times. The chain carries TRBV9 and TRBJ2-3; D not resolved. The CDR3 loop spans 13 amino acids. Germline V gives CDR1 SGDLS, CDR2 YYNGEE. Trimming took 4 bases from V and 0 from J, leaving 6 bases between them. The CDR3 region is CASSPDSTDTQYF. The CDR3 DNA follows: TGTGCCAGCAGCCCCGACAGCACAGATACGCAGTATTTT.

The chain recombines TRBV7-2 with TRBJ2-1; D is possibly TRBD1 (5 bases). The CDR3 loop spans 14 amino acids. Per germline, CDR1 SGHTA and CDR2 FQGNSA. Trimming removed 4 bases from V and 2 bases from J, with 9 bases in between. The CDR3 region has the DNA TGTGCCAGCAGCTATCAGGGTCCCTACAATGAGCAGTTCTTC. This gives the protein CASSYQGPYNEQFF.

The rearrangement joins TRBV5-1 to TRBJ2-7; a weak D match, TRBD2 (5 bases). CDR1 and CDR2 (germline): SGHRS, YFSETQ. The germline V and J ends were trimmed by 0 bases and 2 bases, with 9 bases remaining between them. The CDR3 has 14 residues. The CDR3 DNA reads as TGCGCCAGCAGCTTGGGAGGGCGGCCCTACGAGCAGTACTTC. This encodes CASSLGGRPYEQYF. The variable domain in full, with the rest retrieved from reference TRBV5-1 and TRBJ2-7, is KAGVTQTPRYLIKTRGQQVTLSCSPISGHRSVSWYQQTPGQGLQFLFEYFSETQRNKGNFPGRFSGRQFSNSRSEMNVSTLELGDSALYLCASSLGGRPYEQYFGPGTRLTVT.

V usage is TRBV29-1 and J usage is TRBJ1-3, with TRBD1 as a possible D gene (5 bases). Looked up from germline, CDR1 is SQVTM and CDR2 is ANQGSEA. The CDR3 is 14 residues long. V shed 6 bases and J shed 2 bases, with 14 bases lying between them. CDR3 in DNA: TGCAGCGTGGCGCAGGGTTCGCCTGGAAACACCATATATTTT. The encoded protein is CSVAQGSPGNTIYF.

This clone has a single count. This chain joins TRBV10-3 and TRBJ2-3; D may be TRBD1 (6 bases). The V end was cut by 3 bases, the J end by 1 base, with 8 bases between. Looked up from germline, CDR1 is ENHRY and CDR2 is SYGVKD. The length of the CDR3 is 14 residues. Here the CDR3 reads CAISERTGTDTQYF. The CDR3 DNA is TGTGCCATCAGTGAAAGGACAGGCACAGATACGCAGTATTTT.

V is TRBV29-1 and J is TRBJ1-1; D is uncertain. This CDR3 is 11 amino acids long. V lost 5 bases and J lost 7, with 11 bases in between. CDR1 is SQVTM, CDR2 ANQGSEA, per germline. Here the CDR3 reads CSVKWEGEAFF. The DNA for the CDR3 is TGCAGCGTTAAATGGGAGGGTGAAGCTTTCTTT.

The chain couples TRBV7-2 to TRBJ1-1; D call uncertain. V was clipped by 5 bases and J by 0 bases, with 10 bases between them. This CDR3 is 14 amino acids long. Per germline, CDR1 SGHTA and CDR2 FQGNSA. For the CDR3, the DNA is TGTGCCAGCAGCGCAAGGGAGTTGAACACTGAAGCTTTCTTT. Translated: CASSARELNTEAFF.

This clone was counted only a few times. The gene calls are TRBV23-1 and TRBJ2-6, with unresolved D. TRBV23-1 carries the ORF label, with uncertain function. The CDR3 extends over 16 amino acids. Between the trimmed V and J ends, which lost 4 bases and 0 bases, there was a span of 10 bases. The CDR3 DNA is TGCGCCAGCAGTCCGAGGCTACCCTCTGGGGCCAACGTCCTGACTTTC. This sequence encodes CASSPRLPSGANVLTF.

This chain uses TRBV29-1 with TRBJ2-2; tentatively, D is TRBD1 or TRBD2 (5 bases each). Trimming took off 7 bases at V and 4 bases at J, with 13 bases between the two ends. The germline V gene encodes CDR1 SQVTM and CDR2 ANQGSEA. The CDR3 covers 13 residues. CDR3 loop: CSGSGPLTGELFF. CDR3 bases: TGCAGCGGATCGGGACCCCTCACCGGGGAGCTGTTTTTT.

The genes are TRBV2 and TRBJ2-1, with D possibly called TRBD1 or TRBD2 (5 bases each). The CDR3 is 13 amino acids. Trimming left V 8 bases short and J 4 bases short, with 12 bases between. Germline-derived CDR1 and CDR2 are SNHLY and FYNNEI. This CDR3 reads CASRQGEYNEQFF. In DNA form, the CDR3 reads TGTGCCAGCCGCCAAGGGGAGTACAATGAGCAGTTCTTC.